This T cell receptor beta chain was recorded in a study of lymphopenia after photon versus proton radiotherapy. Study-wide results and caveats: After lymphocyte nadir, photon-treated repertoires showed oligoclonal expansion, especially CD8+ Temra. Relative stability marked proton patients; photon patients lost diversity and naive cells.

The data were produced by immunoSEQ multiplex PCR, yet TCRdb's version contains in-frame clones alone and is incomplete. Of over 25,000 clones in the sample, roughly 90% were seen once. This CDR3 comprises 14 residues. CDR1 SGHAT and CDR2 FQNNGV come from the germline V gene. Turning to this clone: Antigen specificity is unknown.

This clonotype was obtained from a woman aged 45-65 years with pancreatic cancer. The rearrangement joins TRBV11-2 to TRBJ2-5, with D perhaps TRBD1 (5 bases). TRBJ2-7 explains the end of the DNA better; the J call may be wrong. The specimen was peripheral blood, collected from a patient treated with photon-based radiotherapy. The CDR3 nucleotides are TGTGCCAGCAGAAGAGGCGGACAACTCTACGAGCAGTACTTC. The encoded protein is CASRRGGQLYEQYF.